This TCR beta chain was sequenced during a study of PD-L1 blockade in urothelial cancer. Per the germline V gene, CDR1 is SGDLS and CDR2 is YYNGEE. With 4 bases clipped from V and 10 bases from J, the junction kept 12 bases outside the gene matches. The CDR3 is 14 residues long. Time point specified: pretreatment peripheral blood. Patients had urothelial carcinoma that was locally advanced or metastatic. Turning to this clone: The antigen remains unidentified.

Assay used: immunoSEQ multiplex PCR; TCRdb lists only in-frame clones, some missing. Altogether about 72,000 clones are present, roughly 90% being singletons, with the ten largest covering 3.5% to 5%. Findings and limits, study-wide: Durable-benefit patients expanded tumor-associated blood clones more at 3 weeks. Patients with below-median pretreatment blood clonality survived longer.

This clonotype originated in a man in his 70s with urothelial cancer. This sample comprised PBMCs, obtained around atezolizumab (anti-PD-L1) treatment. V usage is TRBV9 and J usage is TRBJ2-5, with 8 bases that match TRBD2. The CDR3 DNA follows: TGTGCCAGCAGCCCGACCGGGAGGGCCCCTAGCCAGTACTTC. Protein product: CASSPTGRAPSQYF.